This entry concerns a single T cell receptor beta chain. The record originates from a study of blood T cell repertoires in COVID-19. Study as a whole: Acute and convalescent COVID-19 samples came from the United States, Italy and Spain. From T cells, B-cell-depleted T cells, or PBMCs came the material, which was cDNA or gDNA.

How the authors handled the data: Estimation of nucleated cell counts was performed using reference gene primer amplification. Profiled with immunoSEQ multiplex PCR; TCRdb holds only in-frame clones, not every one. V, J and clone size are those of that table, while D and trimming were read from the DNA. The data show about 3,700 clones, around three quarters seen once. The length of the CDR3 is 12 residues. Germline lookup yields CDR1 GTSNPN and CDR2 SVGIG (reference sequence). Trimming stripped 4 bases from V and 6 bases from J, with 12 bases between. The sample taken for sequencing was peripheral blood. The TCR was taken from a human donor in a cohort sampled during active COVID-19. The chain uses TRBV30 and TRBJ1-1, with D possibly TRBD1 on 5 matching bases. This CDR3 reads CAWNRGAPEAFF. The DNA for the CDR3 is TGTGCCTGGAATCGCGGGGCTCCTGAAGCTTTCTTT.